Below, 29 T cell receptor beta chains from the same sample are listed, as sequenced in a study of identical twins. TCRdb redid the calling of the 5' RACE reads with MiXCR, one entry per CDR3 protein. The table lists some 300,000 distinct CDR3 sequences, 12% of them singletons. These same records also appear under a second study, on yellow fever vaccine responses in identical twins.

Sequencing was done on a sample of CD8+ T cells sorted from blood. These receptors were obtained from a woman between 18 and 29 years old in good health.

The CDR3 DNA reads TGTGCCAGCAGCTTAGCCGGAGGGGCCCAGGGAGATACGCAGTATTTT. This gives the protein CASSLAGGAQGDTQYF. This rearrangement joins TRBV7-8 to TRBJ2-3, with TRBD2 as a possible D gene (6 bases). There are 16 residues in the CDR3. CDR1 is SGHVS, CDR2 FQNEAQ, per germline. The V gene lost 0 bases and the J gene lost 5 bases, with 15 bases spanning the gap.

This clonotype has at least ten counts. For the CDR3, the DNA is TGCGCCAGCAGCTTAATGGCAGACTACAATGAGCAGTTCTTC. Its protein product is CASSLMADYNEQFF. This chain joins TRBV5-1 and TRBJ2-1; D call uncertain. The V and J ends lost 2 bases and 3 bases respectively, with 9 bases between them. Per the germline V gene, CDR1 is SGHRS and CDR2 is YFSETQ. The CDR3 runs to 14 residues.

This clonotype was observed a handful of times. This chain uses TRBV6-1 with TRBJ2-7; 7 nucleotides match TRBD2. The germline V gene encodes CDR1 MNHNS and CDR2 SASEGT. The CDR3 sequence is 15 residues long. V gave up 2 bases and J gave up 2 bases; unmatched junction bases: 6. Here the CDR3 DNA reads TGTGCCAGCAGTGAATACGGGGGGAGCCCCTACGAGCAGTACGTC. Protein product: CASSEYGGSPYEQYV.

This clonotype was counted many times. The chain recombines TRBV4-2 with TRBJ2-1; 11 bases are shared with TRBD1. The CDR3 consists of 20 residues. V gave up 1 base and J gave up 8 bases; unmatched junction bases: 19. Germline V gives CDR1 LGHNA, CDR2 YNFKEQ. CDR3 in DNA: TGTGCCAGCAGCCAAGGTGTCGGACAGGGGGCCGTTACCCCAATTGATGAGCAGTTCTTC. It is translated as CASSQGVGQGAVTPIDEQFF.

The table lists this clonotype with a few counts. The chain employs TRBV12-3 or TRBV12-4 and TRBJ1-4; D possibly corresponds to TRBD1 (5 bases). V lost 5 bases to trimming and J lost 7 bases, with 14 bases between them. The CDR3 is 14 residues long. Written as DNA, the CDR3 is TGTGCCAGCAGTCCCCCGGACAATCGTGAAAAACTGTTTTTT. Translated: CASSPPDNREKLFF.

The chain joins TRBV27 to TRBJ1-2; TRBD1 matches 7 bases. The CDR3 is 13 amino acids. Looked up from germline, CDR1 is MNHEY and CDR2 is SMNVEV (reference sequence). Germline trimming cut 3 bases from V and 6 bases from J; bases unmatched to any gene: 4. CDR3 region: CASSFWQGDGYTF. Here the CDR3 DNA reads TGTGCCAGCAGTTTCTGGCAGGGGGATGGCTACACCTTC.

The table lists this clonotype with many counts. The V call is TRBV29-1, the J call TRBJ1-4, with TRBD1 as a possible D gene (5 bases). This CDR3 is built from 12 residues. With 4 bases removed from V and 8 bases from J, the gap between germline ends came to 11 bases. Germline V CDR1 and CDR2: SQVTM, ANQGSEA. The CDR3 loop is CSVVGGEEKLFF. Written as DNA, the CDR3 is TGCAGCGTTGTTGGGGGTGAGGAAAAACTGTTTTTT.

This clonotype appeared a few times. J is TRBJ2-5 and V is TRBV6-2 or TRBV6-3, with TRBD2 matching 7 bases. Germline CDR1 reads MNHEY; CDR2 reads SVGEGT. This CDR3 is 14 amino acids long. V lost 3 bases to trimming and J lost 5 bases; unmatched junction nucleotides: 6. The CDR3 nucleotides are TGTGCCAGCAGTTATATAAGCGGGGACGAGACCCAGTACTTC. It yields the protein CASSYISGDETQYF.

The chain employs TRBV5-1 and TRBJ2-1, with a weak D call TRBD2 (6 bases). Looked up from germline, CDR1 is SGHRS and CDR2 is YFSETQ. V was shortened by 3 bases and J by 2 bases, with 12 bases between the two germline ends. The CDR3 is 15 residues long. As DNA, the CDR3 is TGCGCCAGCAGCTCGCTAGCGAAAGCCTACAATGAGCAGTTCTTC. Its protein is CASSSLAKAYNEQFF.

This clonotype has just a few counts. The chain uses TRBV6-4 and TRBJ1-6; no definite D call. This CDR3 is 12 amino acids long. Trimming stripped 3 bases from V and 15 bases from J, with 12 bases between. Germline loops: CDR1 MRHNA, CDR2 SNTAGT. DNA for the CDR3: TGTGCCAGCAGTGAGACGGGTCCTTTCCTCCACTTT. It specifies CASSETGPFLHF.

This clonotype was recorded a few times. The chain uses TRBV12-3 or TRBV12-4 and TRBJ2-1; 8 bases line up with TRBD1. Germline trimming cut 7 bases from V and 4 bases from J; bases unmatched to any gene: 9. The CDR3 runs to 15 residues. CDR3 sequence reads: CASTYSRGLYNEQFF. The CDR3 nucleotides read TGTGCCAGCACCTACTCCAGGGGGCTATACAATGAGCAGTTCTTC.

The genes are TRBV11-2 and TRBJ2-1; the D call may be TRBD1 or TRBD2 (5 bases each). Germline values: CDR1 SGHAT, CDR2 FQNNGV. The CDR3 is 15 residues long. The V end was cut by 5 bases, the J end by 2 bases, with 13 bases between. Here the CDR3 reads CASSGTWGTYNEQFF. The CDR3 DNA sequence: TGTGCCAGCAGCGGGACCTGGGGGACCTACAATGAGCAGTTCTTC.

J is TRBJ2-3 and V is TRBV4-1, with 9 bases that match TRBD2. The junction had 16 bases not matched to a gene; V was cut back by 4 bases and J by 5 bases. In germline, CDR1 is MGHRA, CDR2 YSYEKL. This CDR3 region has 18 residues. The CDR3 spells CASSPQGRGRGGQDTQYF. The DNA of the CDR3 is TGCGCCAGCAGCCCCCAAGGTAGGGGGCGGGGGGGCCAAGATACGCAGTATTTT.

Many counts were recorded for this clonotype. V and J are TRBV28 and TRBJ2-1, with TRBD2 matching 9 bases. J gave up 8 bases and V 1 base, and 12 bases lay outside the gene matches. Germline lookup yields CDR1 MDHEN and CDR2 SYDVKM. There are 17 residues in the CDR3. The CDR3 DNA reads as TGTGCCAGCAGTTTATTTTTGCGGGAGGGCTTGGGCGATGAGCAGTTCTTC. Translation: CASSLFLREGLGDEQFF.

This clonotype was detected only a few times. The J gene is TRBJ2-7, the V gene TRBV4-1; possible D gene TRBD1, 6 bases. The CDR3 has 14 amino acids. With 4 bases removed from V and 0 bases from J, the gap between germline ends came to 10 bases. Germline-derived CDR1 and CDR2 are MGHRA and YSYEKL. The CDR3 reads CASSPGAGSYEQYV. For the CDR3, the DNA is TGCGCCAGCAGCCCAGGGGCTGGCTCCTACGAGCAGTACGTC.

The gene calls are TRBV20-1 and TRBJ2-7; D could derive from TRBD1 or TRBD2 (6 bases each). This CDR3 has 15 amino acids. Germline V gene data show CDR1 as DFQATT and CDR2 as SNEGSKA (reference sequence). V was trimmed by 6 bases and J by 5 bases, leaving 23 bases between them. The CDR3 DNA reads as TGCAGTGCAGCAGCCGGGGGCTCAGGAGTCGACGAGCAGTACTTC. Translation gives CSAAAGGSGVDEQYF.

This clonotype was found a few times. The V call is TRBV4-1, the J call TRBJ2-2; maybe TRBD2 (5 bases). Germline assignment: CDR1 MGHRA and CDR2 YSYEKL. The CDR3 covers 16 residues. V lost 5 bases and J 1 base, leaving 14 bases between the germline ends. In DNA, the CDR3 is TGCGCCAGCAGCTTTACCGGGATGCTGAACACCGGGGAGCTGTTTTTT. Translating it yields CASSFTGMLNTGELFF.

This chain uses TRBV20-1 with TRBJ2-3; 10 bases line up with TRBD2. Germline values: CDR1 DFQATT, CDR2 SNEGSKA (reference sequence). Trimming at V came to 0 bases and at J to 7 bases, leaving 13 bases not matched to a gene. This CDR3 has 17 residues. CDR3 sequence reads: CSARDSVGASGSYTQYF. The CDR3 coding sequence is TGCAGTGCTAGAGATTCCGTAGGGGCTAGCGGGAGTTATACGCAGTATTTT.

This clonotype was observed a few times. V is TRBV28 and J is TRBJ2-5; 8 bases map to TRBD2. Germline CDR1 MDHEN, CDR2 SYDVKM. The CDR3 contains 17 residues. The V segment lost 1 base and the J segment 5 bases; nucleotides outside the gene matches: 12. The CDR3 nucleotides are TGTGCCAGCAGTTTATTTTCAGCGGGACTAGGATCGGAGACCCAGTACTTC. This codes for CASSLFSAGLGSETQYF.

This clonotype was observed many times. V usage is TRBV28 and J usage is TRBJ2-1; possibly TRBD1 for D (5 bases). V was pared by 6 bases and J by 1 base, with 13 bases between. This CDR3 is 15 amino acids long. CDR1 is MDHEN and CDR2 is SYDVKM in the germline V gene. As DNA, the CDR3 is TGTGCCAGCAGCTTAGGGGTCAGTTCCTACAATGAGCAGTTCTTC. Its protein product is CASSLGVSSYNEQFF.

This clonotype was seen ten or more times. The rearrangement links TRBV7-9 to TRBJ1-1, with 9 nucleotides matching TRBD1. Per the germline V gene, CDR1 is SEHNR and CDR2 is FQNEAQ (reference sequence). This CDR3 has 14 residues. The junction had 4 bases not matched to a gene; V was cut back by 4 bases and J by 4 bases. The CDR3 is CASSSGTGITEAFF. CDR3 in DNA: TGTGCCAGCAGCTCCGGGACAGGGATCACTGAAGCTTTCTTT.

This clonotype occurred a few times. This rearrangement joins TRBV7-8 to TRBJ1-3, with D perhaps matching TRBD1 (5 bases). The ends were cut back, 5 bases at V and 4 bases at J, with 12 bases in the middle. The germline V gene encodes CDR1 SGHVS and CDR2 FQNEAQ. The CDR3 consists of 14 residues. The CDR3 is CASSHHEGGNTIYF. CDR3 nucleotides: TGTGCCAGCAGCCATCACGAGGGGGGAAACACCATATATTTT.

The chain has TRBV27 and TRBJ2-2; TRBD2 is a possible D gene (6 bases). CDR1 and CDR2 from the germline V gene are MNHEY and SMNVEV (reference sequence). The germline V and J ends were trimmed by 3 bases and 6 bases, with 11 bases remaining between them. The CDR3 covers 14 residues. The CDR3 reads CASSFGGAPGELFF. DNA of the CDR3: TGTGCCAGCAGTTTTGGAGGGGCCCCCGGGGAGCTGTTTTTT.

As DNA, the CDR3 is TGTGCCTCCATTTGGGGGTATACGCAGTATTTT. Protein sequence: CASIWGYTQYF. The chain uses TRBV2 and TRBJ2-3; D possibly uses TRBD1 or TRBD2 (5 bases each). This CDR3 comprises 11 residues. Germline V gene lookup returns CDR1 SNHLY and CDR2 FYNNEI. V shed 11 bases and J shed 7 bases, with 13 bases lying between them.

This clonotype has ten or more counts. The rearrangement links TRBV12-3 or TRBV12-4 to TRBJ2-7, with TRBD2 as a possible D gene (6 bases). Trimming took 5 bases from V and 1 from J, leaving 12 bases between them. The CDR3 contains 14 residues. The CDR3 protein is CASSPLAGSYEQYF. The CDR3 DNA reads as TGTGCCAGCAGTCCTTTGGCGGGATCCTACGAGCAGTACTTC.

The chain links TRBV12-3 or TRBV12-4 to TRBJ2-2; D may be TRBD1 or TRBD2 (5 bases each). The CDR3 spans 16 residues. The V end lost 5 bases, the J end lost 0 bases, and 13 bases lay between the germline ends. This CDR3 is CASSGGVLANTGELFF. The CDR3 DNA reads TGTGCCAGCAGTGGGGGAGTCCTGGCGAACACCGGGGAGCTGTTTTTT.

This clonotype was counted between two and nine times. The chain is built from TRBV19 and TRBJ2-1; TRBD2 matches at 7 bases. The junction had 9 bases not matched to a gene; V was cut back by 5 bases and J by 8 bases. The CDR3 runs 14 residues. CDR1 LNHDA and CDR2 SQIVND come from the germline V gene (reference sequence). CDR3 sequence: CASSSAAGAYEQFF. In DNA form, the CDR3 reads TGTGCCAGTAGTTCAGCGGCGGGAGCCTATGAGCAGTTCTTC. The complete variable domain, with remaining parts taken from reference TRBV19 and TRBJ2-1, reads DGGITQSPKYLFRKEGQNVTLSCEQNLNHDAMYWYRQDPGQGLRLIYYSQIVNDFQKGDIAEGYSVSREKKESFPLTVTSAQKNPTAFYLCASSSAAGAYEQFFGPGTRLTVL.

This clonotype was observed a few times. The chain links TRBV4-1 to TRBJ2-1; 7 bases are a match to TRBD2. Looked up from germline, CDR1 is MGHRA and CDR2 is YSYEKL. Unmatched junction bases numbered 4, after V lost 3 bases and J lost 8 bases. The CDR3 has 13 amino acids. In nucleotides, the CDR3 is TGCGCCAGCAGCCATGGGAGCGGGGATGAGCAGTTCTTC. Its protein is CASSHGSGDEQFF.

This clonotype was counted a few times. The chain is built from TRBV27 and TRBJ2-3; 8 positions agree with TRBD2. The length of the CDR3 is 16 residues. The trim removed 3 bases at V and 6 bases at J, leaving 11 bases unmatched. CDR1 MNHEY and CDR2 SMNVEV come from the germline V gene (reference sequence). CDR3 residues: CASSFSPWEREDTQYF. For the CDR3, the DNA is TGTGCCAGCAGTTTCTCCCCCTGGGAGCGGGAGGATACGCAGTATTTT.